This TCR beta chain comes out of a study of T-cell reconstitution after alpha-beta-depleted transplantation in children. The sample holds many counts of this clonotype. The antigen is unknown. CDR3 length: 11 residues. Looked up from germline, CDR1 is SNHLY and CDR2 is FYNNEI. V gave up 6 bases and J gave up 9 bases, with 9 bases separating them. Unique molecular identifiers were incorporated when the TCRbeta library was constructed. Each CDR3 protein gets one entry after TCRdb re-called the PCR reads with MiXCR. The data show 450,000 to 550,000 distinct CDR3 sequences, with roughly an eighth seen just once and 12% to 15% held by the top ten. The study, taken as a whole, reports: In patients about two months after transplant, alpha-beta T cells reportedly arose from several hundred expanded graft clones. In some patients, recipient T cells and intrathymic progenitors surviving conditioning explained high day-60 diversity. When one year had passed after transplant, most T-cell counts and diversity came from newly produced T cells.

The receptor was isolated from a female patient aged 2-15 years who had a stem cell transplant for aplastic anemia, so the T cells may come from the graft donor. Source: PBMCs, mostly from graft donor cells, taken 180 days after TCRalphabeta/CD19-depleted stem cell transplant. The V gene is TRBV2, the J gene TRBJ2-1; D is uncertain. DNA for the CDR3: TGTGCCAGCAGGAAGGGTGGTGAGCAGTTCTTC. Its translation is CASRKGGEQFF.